These 6 T cell receptor beta chains originate from one sample sequenced in a study of sequential checkpoint blockade in melanoma. The treatment is: randomized to nivolumab then ipilimumab (arm A) or the reverse (arm B). The table came from immunoSEQ multiplex PCR; TCRdb's copy has only in-frame clones and leaves some out. The sample yields about 18,000 clones, over 65% seen once. The sequenced sample was tumor tissue (inferred from file names), obtained from a patient given nivolumab and ipilimumab in sequence. These receptors were collected from a human donor with melanoma.

This chain uses TRBV7-1 with TRBJ2-7; D not resolved. TRBV7-1 is an open reading frame, and its role is uncertain. Trimming left V 5 bases short and J 0 bases short, with 8 bases between. The CDR3 covers 13 residues. The CDR3 loop reads CASSPPGSYEQYF. In nucleotides, the CDR3 is TGTGCCAGCAGCCCCCCCGGCTCCTACGAGCAGTACTTC.

This clone was recorded once. This chain connects TRBV19 to TRBJ2-4; possibly TRBD1 for D (6 bases). Looked up from germline, CDR1 is LNHDA and CDR2 is SQIVND (reference sequence). V was cut by 3 bases and J by 6 bases, with 9 bases left in between. CDR3 size: 13 residues. The CDR3 protein is CASSMRGGNIQYF. The DNA of the CDR3 is TGTGCCAGTAGTATGAGAGGGGGAAACATTCAGTACTTC. Using reference TRBV19 and TRBJ2-4 for the parts outside the CDR3, the full variable domain is DGGITQSPKYLFRKEGQNVTLSCEQNLNHDAMYWYRQDPGQGLRLIYYSQIVNDFQKGDIAEGYSVSREKKESFPLTVTSAQKNPTAFYLCASSMRGGNIQYFGAGTRLSVL.

This chain connects TRBV5-1 to TRBJ2-5; perhaps D is TRBD1 or TRBD2 (5 bases each). V was pared by 1 base and J by 5 bases, with 12 bases between. The CDR3 length is 14 residues. Germline loops: CDR1 SGHRS, CDR2 YFSETQ. The DNA of the CDR3 is TGCGCCAGCAGCTTGAGCGGCAGGGTCGAGACCCAGTACTTC. Translating gives CASSLSGRVETQYF. The full variable domain, with the rest looked up from reference TRBV5-1 and TRBJ2-5, is KAGVTQTPRYLIKTRGQQVTLSCSPISGHRSVSWYQQTPGQGLQFLFEYFSETQRNKGNFPGRFSGRQFSNSRSEMNVSTLELGDSALYLCASSLSGRVETQYFGPGTRLLVL.

This clone ranks as medium-sized. The rearrangement uses TRBV11-3 and TRBJ2-5, with D perhaps TRBD1 or TRBD2 (6 bases each). In germline, CDR1 is SGHNT, CDR2 YENEEA. The CDR3 runs to 14 residues. Trimming left V 5 bases short and J 9 bases short, with 19 bases between. In DNA, the CDR3 is TGTGCCAGCAGCGGGCCCGGGCTAAGGGGGGCCCAGTACTTC. It translates to CASSGPGLRGAQYF.

The chain uses TRBV5-1 and TRBJ1-1; D remains ambiguous. From germline, CDR1 is SGHRS and CDR2 YFSETQ. Trimming shortened V by 0 bases and J by 2 bases, and 8 bases separated the two germline ends. The CDR3 loop spans 14 amino acids. CDR3 sequence reads: CASSLDRVNTEAFF. The CDR3 DNA follows: TGCGCCAGCAGCTTGGATAGGGTTAACACTGAAGCTTTCTTT.

The chain recombines TRBV23-1 with TRBJ2-3; D unresolved. TRBV23-1 is identified as an open reading frame with a role that is uncertain. Deletions cut 6 bases from V and 2 bases from J, with 27 bases between. The CDR3 runs to 19 residues. The CDR3 here is CASSPALTGLARHTDTQYF. In DNA form, the CDR3 reads TGCGCCAGCAGCCCCGCCCTCACCGGATTAGCCAGGCACACAGATACGCAGTATTTT.